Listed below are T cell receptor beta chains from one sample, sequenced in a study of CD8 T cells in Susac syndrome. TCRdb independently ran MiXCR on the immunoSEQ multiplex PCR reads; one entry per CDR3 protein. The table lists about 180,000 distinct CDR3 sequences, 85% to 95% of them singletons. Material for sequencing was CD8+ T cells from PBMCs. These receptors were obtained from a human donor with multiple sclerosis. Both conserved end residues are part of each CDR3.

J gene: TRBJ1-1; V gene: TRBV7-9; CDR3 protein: CASSLVLKNTEAFF
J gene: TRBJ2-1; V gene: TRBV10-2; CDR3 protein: CASRETSKPYNEQFF
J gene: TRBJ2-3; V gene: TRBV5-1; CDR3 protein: CASKTGPFPGTQYF
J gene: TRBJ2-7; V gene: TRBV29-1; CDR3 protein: CSVQPNRRGTYEQYF
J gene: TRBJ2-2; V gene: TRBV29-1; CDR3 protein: CSVGRDHGELFF
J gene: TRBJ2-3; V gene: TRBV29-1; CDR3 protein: CSVDGQGGTDTQYF
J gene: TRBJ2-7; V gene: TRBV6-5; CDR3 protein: CASSYGLADEQYF
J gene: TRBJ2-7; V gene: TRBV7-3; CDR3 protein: CASSFDNLYEQYF
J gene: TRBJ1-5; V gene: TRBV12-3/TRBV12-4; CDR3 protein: CASSFDRGSKPQHF
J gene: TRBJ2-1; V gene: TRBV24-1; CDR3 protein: CATSDKGQGNEQFF
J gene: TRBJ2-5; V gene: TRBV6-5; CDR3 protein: CASSYIGTQETQYF
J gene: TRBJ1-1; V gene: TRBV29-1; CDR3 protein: CSVRQNTEAFF
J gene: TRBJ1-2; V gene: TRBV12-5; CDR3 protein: CASWTTANYGYTF
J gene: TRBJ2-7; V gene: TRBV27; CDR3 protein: CASSPTGGDRSYEQYF
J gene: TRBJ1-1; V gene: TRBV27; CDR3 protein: CASIQGGSEAFF
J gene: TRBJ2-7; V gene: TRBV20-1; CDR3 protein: CSARGTANLYEQYF
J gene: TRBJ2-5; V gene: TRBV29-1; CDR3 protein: CSVVEVSRETQYF
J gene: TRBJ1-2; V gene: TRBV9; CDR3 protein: CASTSDRDYGYTF
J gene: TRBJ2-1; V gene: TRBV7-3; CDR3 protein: CASSLTGGLSSEQFF
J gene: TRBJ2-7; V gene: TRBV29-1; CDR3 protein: CSVAGTGSSYEQYF
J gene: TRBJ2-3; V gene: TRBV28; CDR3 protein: CASSPNIRDWDTQYF
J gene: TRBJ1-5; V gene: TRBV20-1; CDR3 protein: CSAEDSSNQPQHF
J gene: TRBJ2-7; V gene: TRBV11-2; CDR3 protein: CASSSNSDPYEQYF
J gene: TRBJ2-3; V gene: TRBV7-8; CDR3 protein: CASRSGLLDTQYF
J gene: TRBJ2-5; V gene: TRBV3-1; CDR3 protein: CASSQAADLAETQYF
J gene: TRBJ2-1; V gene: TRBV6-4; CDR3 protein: CASRRTRGNEQFF
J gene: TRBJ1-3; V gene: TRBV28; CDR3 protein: CASRRNSGNTIYF
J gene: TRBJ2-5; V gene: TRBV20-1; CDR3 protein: CSAREYREETQYF
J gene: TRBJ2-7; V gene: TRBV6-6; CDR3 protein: CASSYQGFYEQYF
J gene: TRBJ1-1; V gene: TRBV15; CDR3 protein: CATSTGLRSGEAFF
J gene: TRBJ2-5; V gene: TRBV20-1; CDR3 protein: CSARVGEETQYF
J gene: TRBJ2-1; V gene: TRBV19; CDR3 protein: CASSILKGTNEQFF
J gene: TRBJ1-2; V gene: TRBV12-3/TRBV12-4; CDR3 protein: CASRGRQGTYGYTF
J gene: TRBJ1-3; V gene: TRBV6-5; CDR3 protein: CASSYWGQPSSGNTIYF
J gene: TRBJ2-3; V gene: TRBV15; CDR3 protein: CATSTLSGTGEDTQYF
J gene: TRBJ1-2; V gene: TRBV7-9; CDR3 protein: CASSIGWTGYGYTF
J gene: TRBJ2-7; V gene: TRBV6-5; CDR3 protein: CASSQPRTPFREQYF
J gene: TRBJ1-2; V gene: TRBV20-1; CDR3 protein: CSARPKEGLGYTF
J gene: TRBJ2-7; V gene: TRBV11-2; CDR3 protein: CASSLVEGRNEQYF
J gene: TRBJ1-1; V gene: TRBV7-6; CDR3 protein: CASSLGGLLGANTEAFF
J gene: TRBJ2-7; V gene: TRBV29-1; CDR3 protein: CSVGGPVHEQYF
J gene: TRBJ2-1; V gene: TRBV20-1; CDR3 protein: CSAREQYNEQFF
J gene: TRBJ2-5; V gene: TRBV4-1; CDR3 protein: CASSPLPGASRTQYF
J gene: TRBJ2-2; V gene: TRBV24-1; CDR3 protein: CATSGTGGTGELFF
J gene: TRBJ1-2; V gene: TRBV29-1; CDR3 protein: CSVPGTGHGYTF
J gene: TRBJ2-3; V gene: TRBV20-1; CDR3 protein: CSARGYSGGGNPSTDTQYF
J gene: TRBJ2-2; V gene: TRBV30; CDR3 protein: CAWSRDRGKTNTGELFF
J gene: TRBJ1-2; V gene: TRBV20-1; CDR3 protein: CSARDSRGYTF
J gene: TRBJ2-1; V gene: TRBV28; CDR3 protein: CASSFTGPGLAGEVYNEQFF
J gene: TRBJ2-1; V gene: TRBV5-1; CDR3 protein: CASSLASSYNEQFF
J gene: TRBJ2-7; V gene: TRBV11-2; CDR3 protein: CASSLEAGFVYEQYF
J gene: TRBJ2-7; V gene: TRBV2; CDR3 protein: CASGGGYEQYF
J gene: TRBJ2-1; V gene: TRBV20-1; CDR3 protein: CSLSLSSADEQFF
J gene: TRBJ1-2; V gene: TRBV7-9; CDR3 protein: CASSPWEGARYGYTF